This note documents a single TCR beta chain sequence. It has no known antigen specificity. Per-base quality was not reported, and no clone a single base away is much larger than it. The library relied on the immunoSEQ multiplex PCR assay. TCRdb's version of the immuneACCESS table is confined to in-frame rearrangements and falls short of the full clone set. An unresolved V gene accounts for under half of the shortfall where checked; the remainder is of unknown origin. The sample table holds about 93,000 clones, of which about 96% were seen once. Over 0.25% of the sample rests with the top ten. The sample comes from a study of technical replicates of blood from a handful of donors (dated by TCRdb to between 2016 and 2019). The sequence derives from a human donor in good health. The sequenced material came from T cells isolated from PBMCs.

The nucleotides read TGCGCCAGTCTCTCTCCCTCCTACGAGCAGTACTTC. It is translated as CASLSPSYEQYF. The rearrangement combines TRBV5-1 with TRBJ2-7; the D gene cannot be resolved reliably. V is shortened by 8 bases, J by 0 bases, and the region joining them spans 9 bases. The CDR3 measures 12 amino acids from cysteine to phenylalanine. The retained sequence is limited to the CDR3, 36 bases, with the frame set at the first base. CDR1 and CDR2, per the germline V gene, are SGHRS and YFSETQ.